This T cell receptor (beta chain) emerged from a study of response to subunit inactivated influenza vaccine. Notes on the study in general: Each seasonal influenza vaccination, the authors suggested, recruits few new T cells.

Trimming stripped 5 bases from V and 0 bases from J, with 4 bases between. The CDR3 loop spans 12 amino acids. Germline values: CDR1 SNHLY, CDR2 FYNNEI. About this clonotype itself: What it binds is unknown.

TCRdb reanalysed the RT-PCR reads using MiXCR and keeps one entry per CDR3 protein. In the table there are over 150,000 distinct CDR3 sequences, roughly 10% of which are singletons. The clonotype comes from a man between 50 and 75 years old who received an inactivated influenza vaccine. The sample in question was CD8+ T cells sorted from PBMCs, obtained roughly 24 months after vaccination. The V call is TRBV2, the J call TRBJ1-1; D gene unclear. The CDR3 protein is CASSKVNTEAFF. The CDR3, as DNA: TGTGCCAGCAGTAAGGTGAACACTGAAGCTTTCTTT.